This T cell receptor (beta chain) comes out of a study of identical twins. TCRdb ran MiXCR on the 5' RACE reads and lists one entry per CDR3 protein. The repertoire includes 500,000 to 650,000 distinct CDR3 sequences, 20% to 25% of them detected once, and around 0.5% sits in the top ten. This clonotype has only a few counts. These data were also reused for a study on yellow fever vaccine responses in identical twins.

Sequenced sample: CD4+ T cells sorted from blood. The clonotype comes from a woman aged 18-35 years in good health.

CDR3 residues: CASSFQGSEQYF. The CDR3 DNA reads as TGCGCCAGCAGCTTCCAGGGTTCCGAGCAGTACTTC. J is TRBJ2-7 and V is TRBV5-1, with D possibly being TRBD1 (5 bases). Per the germline V gene, CDR1 is SGHRS and CDR2 is YFSETQ. The V end lost 2 bases, the J end lost 6 bases, and 9 bases lay between the germline ends. The CDR3 length is 12 residues.